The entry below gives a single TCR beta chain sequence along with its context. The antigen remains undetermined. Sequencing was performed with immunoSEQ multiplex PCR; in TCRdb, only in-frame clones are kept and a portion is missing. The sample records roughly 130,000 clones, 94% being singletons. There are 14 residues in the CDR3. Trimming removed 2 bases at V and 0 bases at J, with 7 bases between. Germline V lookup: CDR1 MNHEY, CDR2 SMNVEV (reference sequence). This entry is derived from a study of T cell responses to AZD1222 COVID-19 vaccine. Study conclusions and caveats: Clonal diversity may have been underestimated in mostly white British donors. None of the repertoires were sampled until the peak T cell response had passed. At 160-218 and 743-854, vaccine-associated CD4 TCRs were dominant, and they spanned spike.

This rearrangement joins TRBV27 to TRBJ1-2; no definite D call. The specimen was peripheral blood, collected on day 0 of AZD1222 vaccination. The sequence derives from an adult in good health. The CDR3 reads CASSLNLANYGYTF. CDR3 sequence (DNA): TGTGCCAGCAGTTTAAATTTGGCTAACTATGGCTACACCTTC.